This T cell receptor beta chain is drawn from a study of technical replicates of blood from a few donors. This clone appeared once. TCRdb's copy holds only in-frame clones and misses some; the assay was immunoSEQ multiplex PCR. Of around 92,000 clones in the sample, approximately 94% were seen once. Looked up from germline, CDR1 is SGHTA and CDR2 is FQGNSA. The CDR3 length is 16 residues. Between the trimmed V and J ends, which lost 4 bases and 3 bases, there was a span of 17 bases. This clonotype originated in a human donor in good health. The gene calls are TRBV7-2 and TRBJ2-3; D perhaps matches TRBD2 (5 bases). The specimen sequenced was T cells isolated from PBMCs. The DNA for the CDR3 is TGTGCCAGCAGCTCACTACCGGGGTGGGAAACAGATACGCAGTATTTT. It encodes CASSSLPGWETDTQYF.